Given below is one T cell receptor (beta chain) in context. Its antigen is currently unknown. This CDR3 spans 16 amino acids. Trimming pared 1 base from V and 2 bases from J, leaving 12 bases between. Germline CDR1 SGHTA, CDR2 FQGNSA. This sample stems from a study of cytomegalovirus exposure and HLA in healthy donors. Study-level points and caveats: According to an earlier analysis, most TCR beta V segments yielded productive rearrangements about 90% or about 30% of the time. Later work found that TCR association rates differed between HLA loci; DRB1 had the most and HLA-C the fewest. In vitro experiments confirmed that a few CMV-associated chains were specific for CMV antigens.

It was with 60 Vbeta and 13 Jbeta primers that the PCR ran. Some clones are missing from TCRdb's copy, which holds only in-frame ones; the method was immunoSEQ multiplex PCR. This sample has fewer than 150,000 clones, with about 75% found just once. V usage is TRBV7-2 and J usage is TRBJ2-1, with no clear D. Sequencing was done on a sample of PBMCs. This receptor was identified in a man in his 60s in good health and CMV-seropositive. The CDR3 protein is CASSLDPYGPYNEQFF. CDR3 bases: TGTGCCAGCAGCTTAGACCCCTATGGTCCCTACAATGAGCAGTTCTTC.